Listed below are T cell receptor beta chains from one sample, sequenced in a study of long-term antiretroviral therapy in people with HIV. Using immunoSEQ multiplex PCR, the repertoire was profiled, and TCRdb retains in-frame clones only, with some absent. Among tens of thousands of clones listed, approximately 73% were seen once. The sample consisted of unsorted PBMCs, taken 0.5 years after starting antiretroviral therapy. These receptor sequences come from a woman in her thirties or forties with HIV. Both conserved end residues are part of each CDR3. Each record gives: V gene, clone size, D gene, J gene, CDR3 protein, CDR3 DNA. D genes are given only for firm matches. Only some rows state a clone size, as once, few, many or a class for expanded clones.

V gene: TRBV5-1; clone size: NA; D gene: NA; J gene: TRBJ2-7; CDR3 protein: CASRGQSGGLLSYEQYF; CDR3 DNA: TGCGCCAGCAGGGGACAGTCGGGGGGACTACTTTCCTACGAGCAGTACTTC
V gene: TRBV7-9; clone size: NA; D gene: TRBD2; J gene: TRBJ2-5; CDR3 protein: CASSSSGGAGEGTQYF; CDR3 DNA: TGTGCCAGCAGCTCTAGCGGGGGGGCCGGTGAGGGGACCCAGTACTTC
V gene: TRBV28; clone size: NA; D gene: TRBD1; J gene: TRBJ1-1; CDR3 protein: CASSPQLGQGLTEAFF; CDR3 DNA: TGTGCCAGCAGCCCTCAACTGGGACAGGGACTGACTGAAGCTTTCTTT
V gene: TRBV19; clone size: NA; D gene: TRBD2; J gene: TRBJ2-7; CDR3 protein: CASSTGHLTSAGYEQYF; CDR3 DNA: TGTGCCAGTAGTACGGGACACCTGACTAGCGCGGGATACGAGCAGTACTTC
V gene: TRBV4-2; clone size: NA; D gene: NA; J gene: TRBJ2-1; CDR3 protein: CASSLGTGVYNEQFF; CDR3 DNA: TGTGCCAGCAGCCTCGGGACTGGAGTCTACAATGAGCAGTTCTTC
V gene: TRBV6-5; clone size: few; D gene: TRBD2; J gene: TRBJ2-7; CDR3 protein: CASSYSGLAVFEQYF; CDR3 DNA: TGTGCCAGCAGTTACTCGGGCCTAGCGGTTTTCGAGCAGTACTTC
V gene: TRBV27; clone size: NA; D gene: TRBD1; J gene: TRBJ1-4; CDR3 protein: CASSARGPSSITNEKLFF; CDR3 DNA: TGTGCCAGCAGTGCAAGGGGGCCTTCCAGCATAACTAATGAAAAACTGTTTTTT
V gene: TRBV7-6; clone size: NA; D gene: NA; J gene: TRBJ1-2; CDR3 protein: CASSPTIGGSNYGYTF; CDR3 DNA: TGTGCCAGCAGTCCCACCATTGGAGGGAGTAACTATGGCTACACCTTC
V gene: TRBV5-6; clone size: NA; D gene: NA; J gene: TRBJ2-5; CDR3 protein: CASSLMQSETQYF; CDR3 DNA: TGTGCCAGCAGCTTGATGCAGTCCGAGACCCAGTACTTC
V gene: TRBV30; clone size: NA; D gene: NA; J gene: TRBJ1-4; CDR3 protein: CAWSVFGSPNFEKLFF; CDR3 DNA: TGTGCCTGGAGTGTCTTCGGCAGCCCTAATTTTGAAAAACTGTTTTTT
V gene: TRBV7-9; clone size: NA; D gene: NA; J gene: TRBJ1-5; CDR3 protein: CASSFSVQPQHF; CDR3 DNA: TGTGCCAGCAGCTTCAGTGTGCAGCCCCAGCATTTT
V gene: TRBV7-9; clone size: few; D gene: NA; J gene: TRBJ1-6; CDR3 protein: CASSSRVDSPLHF; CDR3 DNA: TGTGCCAGCAGCTCCCGGGTAGATTCACCCCTCCACTTT
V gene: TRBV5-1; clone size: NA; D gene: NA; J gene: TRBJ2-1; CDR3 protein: CASSLQGNEQFF; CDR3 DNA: TGCGCCAGCAGCTTACAGGGCAATGAGCAGTTCTTC
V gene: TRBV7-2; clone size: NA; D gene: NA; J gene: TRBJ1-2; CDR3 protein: CASSLRTAGLSYGYTF; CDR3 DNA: TGTGCCAGCAGCTTAAGAACCGCGGGGCTCTCCTATGGCTACACCTTC
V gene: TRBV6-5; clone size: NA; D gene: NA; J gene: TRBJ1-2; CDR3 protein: CASIATQGSYGYTF; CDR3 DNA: TGTGCCAGCATCGCCACCCAGGGATCCTATGGCTACACCTTC
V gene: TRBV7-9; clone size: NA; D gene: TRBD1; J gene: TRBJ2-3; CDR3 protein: CASSFTGASTDTQYF; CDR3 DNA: TGTGCCAGCAGCTTCACAGGGGCTAGCACAGATACGCAGTATTTT
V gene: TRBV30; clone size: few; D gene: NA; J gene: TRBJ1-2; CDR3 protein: CAWDRRNYGYTF; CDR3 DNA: TGTGCCTGGGACAGGAGGAACTATGGCTACACCTTC
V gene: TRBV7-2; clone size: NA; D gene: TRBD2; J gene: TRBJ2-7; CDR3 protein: CASSERDGYEQYF; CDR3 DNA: TGTGCCAGCAGCGAGCGGGACGGTTACGAGCAGTACTTC
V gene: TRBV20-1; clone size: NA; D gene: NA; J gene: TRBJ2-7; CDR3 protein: CSATLVREQYF; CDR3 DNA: TGCAGTGCTACCCTCGTGAGGGAGCAGTACTTC
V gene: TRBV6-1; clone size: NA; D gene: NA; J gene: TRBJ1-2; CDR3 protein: CASSEIGTGYGYTF; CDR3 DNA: TGTGCCAGCAGTGAAATCGGGACCGGCTATGGCTACACCTTC
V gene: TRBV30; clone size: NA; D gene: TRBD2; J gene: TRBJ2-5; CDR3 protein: CAWSGLAGGPGLETQYF; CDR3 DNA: TGTGCCTGGAGTGGACTAGCGGGGGGCCCCGGGTTGGAGACCCAGTACTTC
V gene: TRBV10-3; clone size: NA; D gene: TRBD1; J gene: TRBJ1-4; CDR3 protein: CAIGGQSNEKLFF; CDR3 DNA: TGTGCCATCGGGGGACAGAGTAATGAAAAACTGTTTTTT
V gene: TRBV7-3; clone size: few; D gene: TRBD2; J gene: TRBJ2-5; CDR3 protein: CASSPAGGSRETQYF; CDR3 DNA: TGTGCCAGCAGCCCAGCGGGGGGCAGTAGAGAGACCCAGTACTTC
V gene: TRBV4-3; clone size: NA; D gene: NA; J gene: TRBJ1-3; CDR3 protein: CASSQLIRSGSGNTIYF; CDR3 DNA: TGCGCCAGCAGCCAACTCATAAGGTCGGGCTCTGGAAACACCATATATTTT
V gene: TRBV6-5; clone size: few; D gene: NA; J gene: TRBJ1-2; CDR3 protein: CASSYSDSYGYTF; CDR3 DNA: TGTGCCAGCAGTTACTCGGACAGCTATGGCTACACCTTC
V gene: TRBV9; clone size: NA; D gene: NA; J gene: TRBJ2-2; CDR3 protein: CASTQGTRGTGELFF; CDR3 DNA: TGTGCCAGCACCCAAGGGACCCGCGGGACCGGGGAGCTGTTTTTT
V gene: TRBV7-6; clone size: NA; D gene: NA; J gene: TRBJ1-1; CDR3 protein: CASSFPGDTEAFF; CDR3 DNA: TGTGCCAGCAGCTTTCCAGGGGACACTGAAGCTTTCTTT
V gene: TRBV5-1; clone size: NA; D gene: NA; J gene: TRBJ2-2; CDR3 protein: CASSLGLMNTGELFF; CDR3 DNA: TGCGCCAGCAGCTTGGGACTTATGAACACCGGGGAGCTGTTTTTT
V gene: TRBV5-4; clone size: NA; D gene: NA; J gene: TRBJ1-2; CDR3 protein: CASSLAGKGIYGYTF; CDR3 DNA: TGTGCCAGCAGCTTGGCAGGGAAGGGGATATATGGCTACACCTTC
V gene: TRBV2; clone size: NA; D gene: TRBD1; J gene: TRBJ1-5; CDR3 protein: CASSTSGQSNQPQHF; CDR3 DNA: TGTGCCAGCAGTACATCGGGACAGTCTAATCAGCCCCAGCATTTT
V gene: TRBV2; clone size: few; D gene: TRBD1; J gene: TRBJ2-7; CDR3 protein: CASTGQGGYEQYF; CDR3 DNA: TGTGCCAGCACGGGACAGGGAGGCTACGAGCAGTACTTC
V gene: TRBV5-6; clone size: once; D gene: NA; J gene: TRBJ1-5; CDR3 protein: CASSWGGARSNQPQHF; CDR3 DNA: TGTGCCAGCAGCTGGGGGGGGGCGAGAAGCAATCAGCCCCAGCATTTT
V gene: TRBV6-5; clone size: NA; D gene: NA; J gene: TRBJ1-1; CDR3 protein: CASSYSYRTQNTEAFF; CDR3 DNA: TGTGCCAGCAGTTACTCATACCGTACCCAGAACACTGAAGCTTTCTTT
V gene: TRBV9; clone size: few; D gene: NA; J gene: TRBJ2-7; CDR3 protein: CASSVTGTSSYEQYF; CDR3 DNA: TGTGCCAGCAGCGTGACCGGGACCAGCTCCTACGAGCAGTACTTC
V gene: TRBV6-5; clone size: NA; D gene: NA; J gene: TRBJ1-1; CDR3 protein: CASSYKGWAFF; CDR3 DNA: TGTGCCAGCAGTTACAAGGGGTGGGCTTTCTTT
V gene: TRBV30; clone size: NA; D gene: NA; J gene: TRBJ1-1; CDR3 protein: CAWSEVSTEAFF; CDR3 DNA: TGTGCCTGGAGTGAGGTTAGCACTGAAGCTTTCTTT
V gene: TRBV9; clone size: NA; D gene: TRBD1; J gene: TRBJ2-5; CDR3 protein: CASSPRTGGQETQYF; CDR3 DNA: TGTGCCAGCAGCCCCAGGACAGGGGGCCAAGAGACCCAGTACTTC
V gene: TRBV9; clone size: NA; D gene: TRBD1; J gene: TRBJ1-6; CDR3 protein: CASSVDGTGGRDSPLHF; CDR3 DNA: TGTGCCAGCAGCGTAGACGGGACAGGGGGGCGGGATTCACCCCTCCACTTT
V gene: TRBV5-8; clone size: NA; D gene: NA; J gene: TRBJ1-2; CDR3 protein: CASSTGRVNYGYTF; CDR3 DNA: TGTGCCAGCAGCACGGGACGGGTTAACTATGGCTACACCTTC
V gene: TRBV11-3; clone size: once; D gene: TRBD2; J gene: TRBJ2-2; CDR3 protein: CASSLRRGGNTGELFF; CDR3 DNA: TGTGCCAGCAGCTTAAGGCGGGGGGGTAACACCGGGGAGCTGTTTTTT
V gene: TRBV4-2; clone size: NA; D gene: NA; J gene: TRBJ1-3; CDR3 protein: CASSQSTASSGNTIYF; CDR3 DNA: TGTGCCAGCAGCCAATCTACCGCGAGCTCTGGAAACACCATATATTTT
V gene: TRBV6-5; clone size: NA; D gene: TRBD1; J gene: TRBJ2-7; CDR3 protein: CASSYSGTATSYEQYF; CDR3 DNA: TGTGCCAGCAGTTACTCAGGGACAGCTACCTCCTACGAGCAGTACTTC
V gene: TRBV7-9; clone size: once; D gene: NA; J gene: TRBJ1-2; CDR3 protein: CASSLEDSRGYTF; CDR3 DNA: TGTGCCAGCAGCTTAGAGGACAGTAGGGGCTACACCTTC
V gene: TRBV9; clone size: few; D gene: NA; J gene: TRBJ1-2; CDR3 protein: CASSGSGARRNGYTF; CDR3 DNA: TGTGCCAGCAGCGGGTCCGGGGCCCGGAGGAATGGCTACACCTTC
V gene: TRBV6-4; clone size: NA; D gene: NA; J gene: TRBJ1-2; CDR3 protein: CASSDGELGPRYGYTF; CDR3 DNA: TGTGCCAGCAGTGACGGGGAGTTGGGCCCGAGGTATGGCTACACCTTC
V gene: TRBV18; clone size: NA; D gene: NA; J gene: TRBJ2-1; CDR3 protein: CASSPQPGDNEQFF; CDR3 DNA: TGTGCCAGCTCACCTCAGCCCGGGGACAATGAGCAGTTCTTC
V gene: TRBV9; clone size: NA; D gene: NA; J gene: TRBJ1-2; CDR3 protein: CASSPHPDSHYGYTF; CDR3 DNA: TGTGCCAGCAGCCCCCACCCGGACAGCCACTATGGCTACACCTTC
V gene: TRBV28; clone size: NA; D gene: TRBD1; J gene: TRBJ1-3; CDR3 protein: CASSQAPGTGVLSSGNTIYF; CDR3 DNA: TGTGCCAGCAGTCAAGCCCCCGGGACAGGGGTCCTTAGCTCTGGAAACACCATATATTTT
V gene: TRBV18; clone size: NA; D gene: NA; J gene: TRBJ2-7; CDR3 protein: CASSPAGNEQYF; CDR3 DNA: TGTGCCAGCTCACCAGCAGGGAACGAGCAGTACTTC
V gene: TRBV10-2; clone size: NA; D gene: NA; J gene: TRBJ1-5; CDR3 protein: CASKDRGSGPQHF; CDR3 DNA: TGCGCCAGCAAGGACAGAGGGTCGGGGCCCCAGCATTTT
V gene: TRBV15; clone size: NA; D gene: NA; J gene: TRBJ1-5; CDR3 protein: CATSRDTGYQPQHF; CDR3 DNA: TGTGCCACCAGCAGAGATACGGGGTATCAGCCCCAGCATTTT
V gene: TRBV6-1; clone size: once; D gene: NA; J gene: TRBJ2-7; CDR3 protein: CASSEEWGDSYEQYF; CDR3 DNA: TGTGCCAGCAGTGAAGAATGGGGGGATTCCTACGAGCAGTACTTC
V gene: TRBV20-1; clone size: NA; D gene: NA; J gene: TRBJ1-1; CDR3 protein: CSAEWIKRGFF; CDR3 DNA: TGCAGTGCTGAGTGGATCAAAAGAGGGTTCTTT
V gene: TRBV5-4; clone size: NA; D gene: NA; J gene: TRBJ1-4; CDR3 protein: CASSLEGRGNEKLFF; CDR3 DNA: TGTGCCAGCAGCTTGGAGGGCAGGGGAAATGAAAAACTGTTTTTT
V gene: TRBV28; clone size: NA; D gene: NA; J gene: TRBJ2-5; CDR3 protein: CASSLWQGEVETQYF; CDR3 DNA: TGTGCCAGCAGTTTATGGCAGGGCGAGGTGGAGACCCAGTACTTC
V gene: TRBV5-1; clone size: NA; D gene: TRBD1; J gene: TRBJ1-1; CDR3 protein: CASSLKQGANHEAFF; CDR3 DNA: TGCGCCAGCAGCTTGAAACAGGGGGCCAACCATGAAGCTTTCTTT